The rows below give T cell receptor beta chains drawn from one sample of a study of T cells in Graves' hyperthyroidism and ophthalmopathy. TCRdb reanalysed the multiplex PCR reads using MiXCR and keeps one entry per CDR3 protein. The top ten hold around 40% of the sample, which has about 380,000 distinct CDR3 sequences, about 18% seen once. Sequenced: blood. These receptors were collected from a man between 18 and 29 years old with Graves' ophthalmopathy. Each CDR3 is given with its conserved first and last residue. A D gene is named only where the DNA matches it firmly. Size is stated for part of the rows, as once, few or many counts, or as a class when the clone is expanded.

cdr3_aa: CASSLQETQYF
cdr3_nt: TGTGCCAGCAGCTTACAAGAGACCCAGTACTTC
d_call: -
v_call: TRBV5-1
j_call: TRBJ2-5
cdr3_length: 11
clone_size: many

cdr3_aa: CASSSPTSGETQYF
cdr3_nt: TGTGCCAGCAGCTCACCGACTAGCGGAGAGACCCAGTACTTC
d_call: TRBD2
v_call: TRBV7-2
j_call: TRBJ2-5
cdr3_length: 14
clone_size: -

cdr3_aa: CASSYWSRGEKLFF
cdr3_nt: TGTGCCAGCAGTTATTGGTCTAGAGGTGAAAAACTGTTTTTT
d_call: -
v_call: TRBV6-5
j_call: TRBJ1-4
cdr3_length: 14
clone_size: few

cdr3_aa: CASSQTLQTATNEKLFF
cdr3_nt: TGTGCCAGCTCACAAACCCTACAGACAGCAACTAATGAAAAACTGTTTTTT
d_call: -
v_call: TRBV18
j_call: TRBJ1-4
cdr3_length: 17
clone_size: -

cdr3_aa: CASSQDWASGWDTDTQYF
cdr3_nt: TGTGCCAGCAGCCAAGATTGGGCTAGCGGATGGGACACAGATACGCAGTATTTT
d_call: TRBD2
v_call: TRBV3-1
j_call: TRBJ2-3
cdr3_length: 18
clone_size: many

cdr3_aa: CSASQAVYEQYF
cdr3_nt: TGCAGTGCTAGCCAGGCAGTATACGAGCAGTACTTC
d_call: -
v_call: TRBV20-1
j_call: TRBJ2-7
cdr3_length: 12
clone_size: many

cdr3_aa: CASSPPGDTYNEQFF
cdr3_nt: TGTGCCAGCTCACCACCGGGTGATACCTACAATGAGCAGTTCTTC
d_call: -
v_call: TRBV18
j_call: TRBJ2-1
cdr3_length: 15
clone_size: -

cdr3_aa: CASSLSRTSYEQYF
cdr3_nt: TGTGCCAGCAGCCTGTCGAGAACCTCCTACGAGCAGTACTTC
d_call: -
v_call: TRBV7-9
j_call: TRBJ2-7
cdr3_length: 14
clone_size: -

cdr3_aa: CASSPPGQEGNQPQHF
cdr3_nt: TGTGCCAGCTCACCACCGGGCCAAGAGGGCAATCAGCCCCAGCATTTT
d_call: -
v_call: TRBV18
j_call: TRBJ1-5
cdr3_length: 16
clone_size: few

cdr3_aa: CASSFRISTNEQYF
cdr3_nt: TGTGCCAGCAGTTTCCGAATCTCCACCAACGAGCAGTACTTC
d_call: -
v_call: TRBV12-3/TRBV12-4
j_call: TRBJ2-7
cdr3_length: 14
clone_size: -

cdr3_aa: CAVRDAGYEQYF
cdr3_nt: TGTGCCGTCCGGGACGCGGGCTACGAGCAGTACTTC
d_call: -
v_call: TRBV6-1
j_call: TRBJ2-7
cdr3_length: 12
clone_size: -

cdr3_aa: CSASRDVNSPLHF
cdr3_nt: TGCAGTGCTTCGAGGGACGTTAATTCACCCCTCCACTTT
d_call: -
v_call: TRBV20-1
j_call: TRBJ1-6
cdr3_length: 13
clone_size: -

cdr3_aa: CASSPSAANQETQYF
cdr3_nt: TGTGCCAGCAGCCCATCAGCGGCGAACCAAGAGACCCAGTACTTC
d_call: -
v_call: TRBV3-1
j_call: TRBJ2-5
cdr3_length: 15
clone_size: -

cdr3_aa: CASSYGAGVNTEAFF
cdr3_nt: TGTGCCAGCAGTTATGGCGCAGGGGTCAACACTGAAGCTTTCTTT
d_call: -
v_call: TRBV6-5
j_call: TRBJ1-1
cdr3_length: 15
clone_size: many

cdr3_aa: CASSPDSSYEQYF
cdr3_nt: TGTGCCAGCAGCCCGGACAGCTCCTACGAGCAGTACTTC
d_call: -
v_call: TRBV5-6
j_call: TRBJ2-7
cdr3_length: 13
clone_size: many